The table lists the clone carrying this T cell receptor (beta chain) with many counts. CDR1 DFQATT and CDR2 SNEGSKA come from the germline V gene (reference sequence). The germline V and J ends were trimmed by 3 bases and 2 bases, with 12 bases remaining between them. The CDR3 is 14 amino acids. UMIs were added to TCR cDNA along with a universal primer site when it was made by 5'RACE template switching. TCRdb processed the 5' RACE reads anew with MiXCR; each CDR3 protein has one entry. The sample contains fewer than 400,000 distinct CDR3 sequences, 6% to 8% of which appear only once. The data are from a study of T cells after yellow fever vaccination. Study at large: Any fraction with a low cell number was prepared using SMART-Seq v4 Ultra Low Input.

This sequence originates from a man between 25 and 39 years old who received the YFV17D yellow fever vaccine. The gene calls are TRBV20-1 and TRBJ2-3; TRBD2 might be the D (5 bases). The starting material was PBMCs, obtained 5 days after the yellow fever booster vaccination. CDR3 region: CSASGIANTDTQYF. DNA for the CDR3: TGCAGTGCTAGTGGGATAGCGAACACAGATACGCAGTATTTT.